The T cell receptor beta chain under discussion was sequenced for a study of T-cell memory formation after mild COVID-19. At the level of the study: For the most part, TCR clusters were specific to one donor. Findings and limits, study-wide: Largely, contracting CD4+ clones fell within CM and EM, and contracting CD8+ clones within EMRA.

Constant-segment-primed 5'RACE gave TCR alpha and TCR beta cDNA libraries with sample barcodes and UMIs. TCRdb re-called the 5' RACE reads with MiXCR, one entry per CDR3 protein. The sample holds 300,000 to 400,000 distinct CDR3 sequences, roughly 13% seen once. Comment on this clonotype: The antigen is unknown.

Material for sequencing was PBMCs or a T cell subset sorted from them (not recorded which). This receptor was identified in a man aged 18 to 30 who had mild COVID-19 (a few samples of this study predate the infection). Cell type and time point are not known.

CDR3 DNA: TGTGCCAGCAACCGACAGTTTAACACTGAAGCTTTCTTT. Protein sequence: CASNRQFNTEAFF. The V and J genes are TRBV7-9 and TRBJ1-1, with a weak D call TRBD1 (5 bases). Germline loops: CDR1 SEHNR, CDR2 FQNEAQ (reference sequence). The CDR3 extends over 13 amino acids. Between the trimmed V and J ends, which lost 7 bases and 2 bases, there was a span of 11 bases. Supplemented by reference TRBV7-9 and TRBJ1-1, the full variable domain reads DTGVSQNPRHKITKRGQNVTFRCDPISEHNRLYWYRQTLGQGPEFLTYFQNEAQLEKSRLLSDRFSAERPKGSFSTLEIQRTEQGDSAMYLCASNRQFNTEAFFGQGTRLTVV.